This entry describes one TCR beta chain. No antigen is known for it. The treatment is: some 20 received Ad26.COV2.S at low or high dose, single or two shots; roughly 5 received placebo; per-sample allocation not given. Vaccine and placebo recipients were sampled on day 63 after the first injection. Donation came from an adult in Boston who was aged 18-55 years. The sample originates from a study of Ad26.COV2.S vaccination and SARS-CoV-2 variants. At the level of the study: The donor belonged to the COV1001 Ad26.COV2.S trial arm. Each vaccinee took Ad26.COV2.S intramuscularly, once or twice 56 days apart. Study outcomes and limitations: Vaccinated individuals (as opposed to placebo recipients) had higher spike-specific TCR breadth.

Generated by immunoSEQ multiplex PCR, the TCRdb table keeps only in-frame clones and is missing some. The sample records about 440,000 clones, about 92% being singletons. CDR3 length equals 14 residues. J was trimmed by 1 base and V by 3 bases; bases with no gene match: 4. Germline V lookup: CDR1 SGHRS, CDR2 YFSETQ. The J gene is TRBJ2-7, the V gene TRBV5-1, with TRBD2 matching 7 bases. The source of this sequence is a person aged 18-65 years who received the Ad26.COV2.S COVID-19 vaccine or a placebo. Sequencing was performed on peripheral blood, taken in a trial of Ad26.COV2.S vaccine versus placebo. CDR3 DNA: TGCGCCAGCAGCTCACAGCGGGGTTCCTACGAGCAGTACTTC. Residues: CASSSQRGSYEQYF.